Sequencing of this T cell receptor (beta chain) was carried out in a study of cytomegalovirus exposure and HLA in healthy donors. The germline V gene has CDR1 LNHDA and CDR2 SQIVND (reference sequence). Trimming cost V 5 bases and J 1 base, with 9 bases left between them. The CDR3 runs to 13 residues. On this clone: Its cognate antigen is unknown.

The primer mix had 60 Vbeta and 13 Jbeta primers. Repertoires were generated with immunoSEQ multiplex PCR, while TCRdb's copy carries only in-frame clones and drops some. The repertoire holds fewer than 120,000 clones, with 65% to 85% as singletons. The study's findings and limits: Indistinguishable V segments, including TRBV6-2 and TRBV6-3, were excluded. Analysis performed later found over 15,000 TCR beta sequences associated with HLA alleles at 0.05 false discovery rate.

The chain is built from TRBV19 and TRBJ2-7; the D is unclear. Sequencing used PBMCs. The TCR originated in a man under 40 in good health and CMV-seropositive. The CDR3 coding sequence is TGTGCCAGTAGTTCAGACAAGTCCTACGAGCAGTACTTC. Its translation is CASSSDKSYEQYF.